This paragraph covers one T cell receptor (beta chain) sequence. This record comes from a study of spatial heterogeneity in lung cancer. In the study overall: Beta-chain sequences were consistently detected more often than alpha-chain sequences. Each unique TCR and UMI combination was seen more than ten times on average in raw reads.

The CDR3 is 13 residues long. From germline, CDR1 is MNHEY and CDR2 SVGEGT. Between the trimmed V and J ends, which lost 4 bases and 0 bases, there was a span of 4 bases. Sample time point: sample taken at primary tumor resection. TCRs were sequenced from unsorted whole RNA of tumor, nontumor lung or PBMC. The donors, 72 patients with untreated early-stage non-small cell lung cancer, provided the samples. Every cDNA TCR molecule received its own unique molecular identifier. TCRdb passed the 5' RACE reads through MiXCR, listing each CDR3 protein once. The sample has tens of thousands of distinct CDR3 sequences, roughly 8% seen once.

Sequences were derived from PBMCs, sampled at surgery. This receptor was identified in a male donor with early-stage non-small cell lung cancer. The rearrangement uses TRBV6-2 or TRBV6-3 and TRBJ2-1; D gene unclear. CDR3 DNA sequence: TGTGCCAGCAGTTCGACCTCCTACAATGAGCAGTTCTTC. Amino acid sequence: CASSSTSYNEQFF.